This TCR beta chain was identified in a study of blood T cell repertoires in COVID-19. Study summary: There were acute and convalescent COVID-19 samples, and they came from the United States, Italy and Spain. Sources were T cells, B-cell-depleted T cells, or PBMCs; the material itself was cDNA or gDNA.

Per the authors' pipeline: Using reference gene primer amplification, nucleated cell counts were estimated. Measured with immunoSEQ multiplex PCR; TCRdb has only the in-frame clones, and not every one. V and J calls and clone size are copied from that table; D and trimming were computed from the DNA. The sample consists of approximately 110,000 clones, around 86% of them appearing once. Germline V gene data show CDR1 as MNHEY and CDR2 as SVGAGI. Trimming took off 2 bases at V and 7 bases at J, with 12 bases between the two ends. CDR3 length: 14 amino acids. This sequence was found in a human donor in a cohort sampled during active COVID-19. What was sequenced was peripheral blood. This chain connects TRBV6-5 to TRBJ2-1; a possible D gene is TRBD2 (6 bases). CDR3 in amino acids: CASSYGRGLNEQFF. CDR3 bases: TGTGCCAGCAGTTACGGGCGGGGCTTGAATGAGCAGTTCTTC.